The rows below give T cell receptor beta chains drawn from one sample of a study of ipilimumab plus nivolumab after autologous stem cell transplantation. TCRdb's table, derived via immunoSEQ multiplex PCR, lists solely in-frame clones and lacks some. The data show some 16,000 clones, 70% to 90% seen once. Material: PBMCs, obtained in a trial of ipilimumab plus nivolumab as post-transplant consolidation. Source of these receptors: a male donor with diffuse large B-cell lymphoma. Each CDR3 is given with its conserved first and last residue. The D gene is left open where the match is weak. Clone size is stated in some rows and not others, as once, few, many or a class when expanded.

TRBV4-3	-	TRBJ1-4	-	CASSHTLGPSNEKLFF	TGCGCCAGCAGCCATACCCTTGGGCCCTCTAATGAAAAACTGTTTTTT
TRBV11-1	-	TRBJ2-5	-	CASSLGGSQETQYF	TGTGCCAGCAGCTTAGGCGGCTCCCAAGAGACCCAGTACTTC
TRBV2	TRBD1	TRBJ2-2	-	CASTKDRVGTGELFF	TGTGCCAGCACCAAAGACAGGGTTGGGACCGGGGAGCTGTTTTTT
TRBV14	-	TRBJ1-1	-	CASSQEARVTEAFF	TGTGCCAGCAGCCAAGAAGCTAGGGTGACTGAAGCTTTCTTT
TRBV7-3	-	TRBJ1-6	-	CASSLSRSGNSPLHF	TGTGCCAGCAGCTTATCGCGTTCAGGGAATTCACCCCTCCACTTT
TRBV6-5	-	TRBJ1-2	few	CASSLSGYGYTF	TGTGCCAGCAGTTTATCGGGGTATGGCTACACCTTC
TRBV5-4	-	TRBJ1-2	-	CASSLKGGIYGYTF	TGTGCCAGCAGCTTGAAAGGGGGGATCTATGGCTACACCTTC
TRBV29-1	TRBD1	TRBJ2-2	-	CSVEKTGDTNTGELFF	TGCAGCGTTGAGAAGACAGGGGACACGAACACCGGGGAGCTGTTTTTT
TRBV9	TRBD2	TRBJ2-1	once	CASSVGGAGGQNEQFF	TGTGCCAGCAGCGTAGGCGGAGCGGGGGGGCAGAATGAGCAGTTCTTC
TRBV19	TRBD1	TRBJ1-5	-	CASSLDREGSNQPQHF	TGTGCCAGTAGTCTCGACAGGGAAGGGAGCAATCAGCCCCAGCATTTT
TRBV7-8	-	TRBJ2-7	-	CASSSRGSEQYF	TGTGCCAGCAGCTCCCGGGGGAGTGAGCAGTACTTC
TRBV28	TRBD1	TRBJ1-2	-	CASSREGQHFYGYTF	TGTGCCAGCAGTCGAGAGGGACAGCACTTCTATGGCTACACCTTC
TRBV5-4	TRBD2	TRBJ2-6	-	CASTPRTSGGPSGANVLTF	TGTGCCAGCACACCTCGGACTAGCGGGGGGCCCTCTGGGGCCAACGTCCTGACTTTC
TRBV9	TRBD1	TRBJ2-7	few	CASSLEGQGPLEQYF	TGTGCCAGCAGCCTCGAGGGACAGGGGCCTCTTGAGCAGTACTTC
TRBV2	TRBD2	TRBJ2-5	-	CASCAGGGMETQYF	TGTGCCAGCTGCGCTGGGGGGGGGATGGAGACCCAGTACTTC
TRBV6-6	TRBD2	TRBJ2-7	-	CASSPSGNSYEQYF	TGTGCCAGCAGTCCCAGCGGGAACTCCTACGAGCAGTACTTC
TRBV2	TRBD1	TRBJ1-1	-	CASRREETGTEAFF	TGTGCCAGCAGAAGAGAGGAGACAGGGACAGAAGCTTTCTTT
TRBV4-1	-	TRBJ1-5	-	CASSHQTGEWPQHF	TGCGCCAGCAGCCACCAGACAGGCGAGTGGCCCCAGCATTTT
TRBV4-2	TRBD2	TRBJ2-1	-	CASSTRLAGDYNEQFF	TGTGCCAGCAGCACCCGGCTAGCGGGGGATTACAATGAGCAGTTCTTC
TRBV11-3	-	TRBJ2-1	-	CASSSRYGDEQFF	TGTGCCAGCAGCTCACGATATGGGGATGAGCAGTTCTTC
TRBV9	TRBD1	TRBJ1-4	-	CASSGMTGGFLVEKLFF	TGTGCCAGCAGCGGGATGACAGGGGGCTTTTTAGTTGAAAAACTGTTTTTT
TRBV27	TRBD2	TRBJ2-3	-	CASSSPGVAGGPDTQYF	TGTGCCAGCAGTTCCCCCGGGGTAGCGGGGGGGCCTGATACGCAGTATTTT
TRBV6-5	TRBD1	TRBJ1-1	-	CASSPGGPGSTEAFF	TGTGCCAGCAGTCCAGGGGGACCAGGTTCCACTGAAGCTTTCTTT
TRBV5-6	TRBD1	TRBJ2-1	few	CASSLPGQLYNEQFF	TGTGCCAGCAGTTTACCGGGACAGTTGTACAATGAGCAGTTCTTC
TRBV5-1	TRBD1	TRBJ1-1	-	CASSLSGGNTEAFF	TGCGCCAGCAGCTTGTCAGGGGGTAACACTGAAGCTTTCTTT
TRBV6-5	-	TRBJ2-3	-	CASSYDRKIGTQYF	TGTGCCAGCAGTTACGACAGGAAGATAGGGACGCAGTATTTT
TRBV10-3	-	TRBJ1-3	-	CAIRGEGLRTAGNTIYF	TGTGCCATCAGGGGTGAGGGACTAAGGACGGCTGGAAACACCATATATTTT
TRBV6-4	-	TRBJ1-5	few	CASSPRGGSNQPQHF	TGTGCCAGCAGCCCCCGCGGGGGAAGCAATCAGCCCCAGCATTTT
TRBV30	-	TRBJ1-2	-	CAWSLTAGQPYGYTF	TGTGCCTGGAGTCTGACCGCTGGACAGCCGTATGGCTACACCTTC
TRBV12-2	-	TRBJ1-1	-	CASRSLPDNTEAFF	TGTGCAAGTCGCTCGCTGCCAGACAACACTGAAGCTTTCTTT
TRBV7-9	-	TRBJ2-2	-	CASRLVGANTGELFF	TGTGCCAGCAGACTGGTCGGGGCTAACACCGGGGAGCTGTTTTTT
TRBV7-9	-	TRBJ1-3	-	CASSPRTAGNTIYF	TGTGCCAGCAGCCCACGGACAGCCGGAAACACCATATATTTT
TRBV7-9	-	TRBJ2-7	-	CASFADRDEQYF	TGTGCCAGCTTCGCCGATCGGGACGAGCAGTACTTC
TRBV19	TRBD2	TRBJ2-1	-	CASSTPRGSGGFYEQFF	TGTGCCAGTAGTACCCCTCGAGGTAGCGGGGGGTTCTATGAGCAGTTCTTC
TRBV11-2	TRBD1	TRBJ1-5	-	CASSLGQGTQPQHF	TGTGCCAGCAGCTTAGGACAGGGGACCCAGCCCCAGCATTTT
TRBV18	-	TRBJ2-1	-	CASSPPLGGSYNEQFF	TGTGCCAGCTCACCACCTCTTGGGGGCTCCTACAATGAGCAGTTCTTC
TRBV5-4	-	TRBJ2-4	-	CASSPRQGNIQYF	TGTGCCAGCAGCCCCCGGCAGGGGAACATTCAGTACTTC
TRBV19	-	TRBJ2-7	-	CASSFDSSYEQYF	TGTGCCAGTAGCTTCGACAGCTCCTACGAGCAGTACTTC
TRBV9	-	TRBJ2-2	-	CASSVAAGELFF	TGTGCCAGCAGCGTAGCGGCCGGGGAGCTGTTTTTT
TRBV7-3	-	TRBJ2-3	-	CASSLSSTDTQYF	TGTGCCAGCAGCTTATCTAGCACAGATACGCAGTATTTT
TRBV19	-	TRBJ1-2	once	CASSPHLGRRSSYGYTF	TGTGCCAGTAGTCCCCACTTGGGCCGACGATCAAGTTATGGCTACACCTTC
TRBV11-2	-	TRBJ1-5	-	CASSLEGAGAQHF	TGTGCCAGCAGCTTAGAAGGGGCCGGGGCCCAGCATTTT
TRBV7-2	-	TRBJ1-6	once	CASSLTTDYNSPLHF	TGTGCCAGCAGCTTGACGACGGATTATAATTCACCCCTCCACTTT
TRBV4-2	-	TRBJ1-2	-	CASGSSGRQIGGYTF	TGTGCCAGCGGCTCCTCGGGACGACAGATTGGGGGCTACACCTTC
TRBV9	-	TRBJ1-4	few	CASSVYGGDGEKLFF	TGTGCCAGCAGCGTATACGGGGGAGATGGAGAAAAACTGTTTTTT
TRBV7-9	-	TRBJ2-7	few	CASSPLSGHEQYF	TGTGCCAGCAGCCCATTGTCAGGGCACGAGCAGTACTTC
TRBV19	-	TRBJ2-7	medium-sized	CASTNLDEQYF	TGTGCCAGTACTAACCTAGACGAGCAGTACTTC
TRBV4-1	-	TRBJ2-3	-	CASREGGSRDTQYF	TGCGCCAGCAGAGAGGGCGGGTCTCGCGATACGCAGTATTTT
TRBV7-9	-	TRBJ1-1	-	CASSEPYTEAFF	TGTGCCAGCAGCGAGCCTTACACTGAAGCTTTCTTT
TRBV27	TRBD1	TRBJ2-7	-	CASSLGTGTPYEQYF	TGTGCCAGCAGTTTAGGGACAGGCACCCCCTACGAGCAGTACTTC
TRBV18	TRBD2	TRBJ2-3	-	CASSPPIAGGRYF	TGTGCCAGCTCACCGCCAATAGCGGGGGGCAGGTATTTT